The 11 T cell receptor beta chains below were found in one sample sequenced in a study of blood T cell repertoires in COVID-19. The method was immunoSEQ multiplex PCR; TCRdb's version includes in-frame clones alone and lacks a portion of them. The sample has 220,000 or so clones; around 90% are singletons. The sample taken for sequencing was PBMCs or T cells enriched from blood (not recorded which). Source of these receptors: a man younger than 45 who had been exposed to COVID-19.

The chain joins TRBV6-5 to TRBJ1-1; 11 positions match TRBD1. V shed 4 bases and J 4 bases; nucleotides not matched to a gene: 2. This CDR3 is built from 14 residues. In germline, CDR1 is MNHEY, CDR2 SVGAGI. Here the CDR3 DNA reads TGTGCCAGCAGTTGGGACAGGGGGGCCACTGAAGCTTTCTTT. It specifies CASSWDRGATEAFF.

The V call is TRBV6-4, the J call TRBJ2-2, with a weak D call TRBD2 (6 bases). Per the germline V gene, CDR1 is MRHNA and CDR2 is SNTAGT. There are 13 residues in the CDR3. With 2 bases removed from V and 5 bases from J, the gap between germline ends came to 6 bases. The CDR3 DNA sequence: TGTGCCAGCAGTGACGGGACTACCGGGGAGCTGTTTTTT. Its protein is CASSDGTTGELFF.

The chain uses TRBV19 and TRBJ1-6, with 9 bases aligning to TRBD1. The CDR3 sequence is 14 residues long. Germline V CDR1 and CDR2: LNHDA, SQIVND (reference sequence). J lost 5 bases, V lost 9 bases, and 5 bases had no gene match. The CDR3 here is CASEGQGNNSPLHF. CDR3 DNA: TGTGCCAGCGAAGGACAGGGGAATAATTCACCCCTCCACTTT.

The chain recombines TRBV29-1 with TRBJ2-2, with a tentative D call TRBD2 (6 bases). The CDR3 length is 17 residues. Trimming left V 0 bases short and J 2 bases short, with 16 bases between. Germline V gene lookup returns CDR1 SQVTM and CDR2 ANQGSEA. The CDR3 spells CSVEEEGNRLNTGELFF. The CDR3 DNA sequence: TGCAGCGTTGAAGAGGAGGGAAACAGGCTTAACACCGGGGAGCTGTTTTTT.

The CDR3, as DNA: TGTGCCAGCAGCCAAGAAAAAGGGGATGGCTACACCTTC. Protein: CASSQEKGDGYTF. The J gene is TRBJ1-2, the V gene TRBV4-2, with D possibly TRBD1 on 5 matching bases. The CDR3 is 13 amino acids. V dropped 0 bases and J dropped 6 bases, with 8 bases sitting between them. Germline CDR1 is LGHNA and CDR2 is YNFKEQ.

The rearrangement links TRBV30 to TRBJ1-2; a weak D match, TRBD1 (6 bases). The germline V gene has CDR1 GTSNPN and CDR2 SVGIG (reference sequence). The ends were cut back, 5 bases at V and 6 bases at J, with 16 bases in the middle. The CDR3 is 13 residues long. The CDR3 sequence: CAWGTSGVDGYTF. As DNA, the CDR3 is TGTGCCTGGGGCACGTCAGGGGTTGATGGCTACACCTTC.

The rearrangement joins TRBV5-4 to TRBJ2-5; the D gene is possibly TRBD1 (5 bases). Trimming stripped 3 bases from V and 1 base from J, with 16 bases between. The germline CDR1 and CDR2 sequences are SGHNT and YYREEE (reference sequence). The CDR3 is 16 residues long. This chain's CDR3 is CASSSSASRAQETQYF. DNA for the CDR3: TGTGCCAGCAGCTCCTCCGCATCCAGGGCCCAAGAGACCCAGTACTTC.

The V call is TRBV30, the J call TRBJ1-2; D is possibly TRBD1 (5 bases). The V end lost 0 bases, the J end lost 5 bases, and 10 bases lay between the germline ends. Germline values: CDR1 GTSNPN, CDR2 SVGIG (reference sequence). The CDR3 is 13 amino acids. The DNA for the CDR3 is TGTGCCTGGAGTGTGACGGGGGGGTATGGCTACACCTTC. The encoded protein is CAWSVTGGYGYTF.

V usage is TRBV19 and J usage is TRBJ1-2; a possible D gene is TRBD1 (6 bases). Per the germline V gene, CDR1 is LNHDA and CDR2 is SQIVND (reference sequence). This CDR3 is 14 amino acids long. V was shortened by 2 bases and J by 8 bases, with 15 bases between the two germline ends. The CDR3 bases are TGTGCCAGTAGTATAAGGGACACCCGGGACGGCTACACCTTC. This codes for CASSIRDTRDGYTF.

The rearrangement uses TRBV5-6 and TRBJ2-3; D gene ambiguous. Germline-derived CDR1 and CDR2 are SGHDT and YYEEEE. The CDR3 runs 13 residues. V was clipped by 2 bases and J by 0 bases, with 4 bases between them. The CDR3 nucleotides are TGTGCCAGCAGCTTTGTAAGCACAGATACGCAGTATTTT. Translated: CASSFVSTDTQYF. Complete variable domain (other parts from reference TRBV5-6 and TRBJ2-3): DAGVTQSPTHLIKTRGQQVTLRCSPKSGHDTVSWYQQALGQGPQFIFQYYEEEERQRGNFPDRFSGHQFPNYSSELNVNALLLGDSALYLCASSFVSTDTQYFGPGTRLTVL.

V and J are TRBV7-2 and TRBJ2-7, with TRBD2 identical over 14 bases. Germline CDR1 is SGHTA and CDR2 is FQGNSA. The CDR3 covers 16 residues. J lost 7 bases, V lost 1 base, and 6 bases had no gene match. The CDR3 loop reads CASSLDRLAGGEEQYF. Written as DNA, the CDR3 is TGTGCCAGCAGCTTAGACAGACTAGCGGGAGGGGAAGAGCAGTACTTC.